The 29 T cell receptor beta chains below were found in one sample sequenced in a study of cytomegalovirus exposure and HLA in healthy donors. Use of 60 Vbeta and 13 Jbeta primers characterized the PCR. Measured with immunoSEQ multiplex PCR; TCRdb has only the in-frame clones, and not every one. The sample yields 160,000 or so clones, around four fifths seen once. The sample taken for sequencing was PBMCs. The receptors were gathered from a young man in good health and CMV-seronegative.

This clone has only one observation. Its ends do not fully match the called genes, so a read error is possible. The V call is TRBV7-9, the J call TRBJ2-5; 9 nucleotides agree with TRBD1. CDR3 length: 13 residues. Germline V gives CDR1 SEHNR, CDR2 FQNEAQ (reference sequence). The CDR3 bases are TGTTCCAGCAGCCCAGGACAGGGGAAGACCCAGTACTTC. Protein product: CSSSPGQGKTQYF.

The chain uses TRBV15 and TRBJ2-3, with 7 bases matching TRBD1. CDR3 length: 15 amino acids. Germline CDR1 and CDR2: LNHNV and YYDKDF (reference sequence). V shed 0 bases and J 11 bases; nucleotides not matched to a gene: 11. The CDR3 DNA reads TGTGCCACCAGCAGAGATAGGACAGGAGGCAGCGGGCAGTATTTT. The encoded protein is CATSRDRTGGSGQYF.

This chain links TRBV25-1 with TRBJ2-3; D is uncertain. This CDR3 contains 15 residues. V lost 4 bases to trimming and J lost 6 bases, with 17 bases between them. The germline CDR1 and CDR2 sequences are MGHDK and SYGVNS. CDR3 in amino acids: CASSAWRLHGDTQYF. As DNA, the CDR3 is TGTGCCAGCAGTGCATGGCGGCTGCATGGGGATACGCAGTATTTT.

In its sample, this clone was seen once. The rearrangement uses TRBV6-1 and TRBJ2-7, with D possibly matching TRBD1 (6 bases). The CDR3 totals 12 residues. From germline, CDR1 is MNHNS and CDR2 SASEGT. V was shortened by 6 bases and J by 3 bases, with 9 bases between the two germline ends. The CDR3 loop is CASSSQGYEQYF. CDR3 in DNA: TGTGCCAGCAGCTCACAGGGCTACGAGCAGTACTTC.

The chain carries TRBV9 and TRBJ2-3, with TRBD2 matching over 7 bases. The CDR3 sequence is 17 residues long. Germline V gene lookup returns CDR1 SGDLS and CDR2 YYNGEE. Trimming at V came to 0 bases and at J to 1 base, leaving 8 bases not matched to a gene. CDR3 bases: TGTGCCAGCAGCGTAGCTACACTAGCGTCGGGCACAGATACGCAGTATTTT. It specifies CASSVATLASGTDTQYF.

DNA for the CDR3: TGTGCCAGCAGTGAGCGGCGGGGGCTTGGTAATACGCAGTATTTT. Encoded protein: CASSERRGLGNTQYF. The rearrangement links TRBV6-4 to TRBJ2-3; D may be TRBD2 (7 bases). Germline V gene data show CDR1 as MRHNA and CDR2 as SNTAGT. The CDR3 runs to 15 residues. V shed 3 bases and J shed 7 bases, with 17 bases lying between them.

This clone was seen a handful of times. The chain couples TRBV19 to TRBJ1-5; no clear D. The CDR3 loop spans 14 amino acids. Germline V CDR1 and CDR2: LNHDA, SQIVND (reference sequence). Trimming took off 5 bases at V and 4 bases at J, with 12 bases between the two ends. The CDR3 spells CASSLRAGNQPQHF. Here the CDR3 DNA reads TGTGCCAGTAGTCTCCGGGCGGGGAATCAGCCCCAGCATTTT.

The chain combines TRBV28 with TRBJ1-6, with D perhaps TRBD1 (5 bases). Trimming pared 3 bases from V and 13 bases from J, leaving 13 bases between. The CDR3 is made up of 13 amino acids. Germline V CDR1 and CDR2: MDHEN, SYDVKM. The CDR3 reads CASSFRQRGPLHF. DNA of the CDR3: TGTGCCAGCAGTTTTAGACAGCGCGGCCCCCTCCACTTT.

The chain is built from TRBV7-8 and TRBJ2-5; TRBD2 matches 14 bases. The germline CDR1 and CDR2 sequences are SGHVS and FQNEAQ. V lost 5 bases to trimming and J lost 1 base; unmatched junction nucleotides: 3. This CDR3 is built from 16 residues. The CDR3 protein is CASSDGLAGGQETQYF. The DNA of the CDR3 is TGTGCCAGCAGCGACGGACTAGCGGGAGGCCAAGAGACCCAGTACTTC.

The gene calls are TRBV6-4 and TRBJ2-1; 7 bases map to TRBD2. The CDR3 contains 14 residues. Losses at the gene ends were 3 bases for V and 4 bases for J; bases not matched to a gene: 3. Germline loops: CDR1 MRHNA, CDR2 SNTAGT. The chain's CDR3 is CASSETGGYNEQFF. The CDR3 DNA reads as TGTGCCAGCAGTGAAACGGGAGGATACAATGAGCAGTTCTTC.

This sequence joins TRBV7-9 and TRBJ2-6; TRBD2 is a possible D gene (5 bases). V lost 2 bases and J 1 base, leaving 9 bases between the germline ends. The CDR3 is made up of 16 amino acids. CDR1 is SEHNR and CDR2 is FQNEAQ in the germline V gene (reference sequence). The CDR3 nucleotides read TGTGCCAGCAGCTTAACGGGGATATCTGGGGCCAACGTCCTGACTTTC. It encodes CASSLTGISGANVLTF.

The V gene is TRBV18, the J gene TRBJ1-5; D unresolved. The V end lost 6 bases, the J end lost 7 bases, and 13 bases lay between the germline ends. The CDR3 totals 13 residues. The germline V gene has CDR1 KGHSH and CDR2 LQKENI. The CDR3 nucleotides read TGTGCCAGCTCCCGATCAGAGGAACAGCCCCAGCATTTT. It codes for CASSRSEEQPQHF.

This clone was detected only once. This sequence joins TRBV4-3 and TRBJ2-7; D is perhaps TRBD1 (6 bases). The CDR3 consists of 17 residues. The V and J ends lost 1 base and 1 base respectively, with 17 bases between them. Germline V CDR1 and CDR2: LGHNA, YSLEER. Here the CDR3 reads CASSQAIGQFNSYEQYF. The CDR3 DNA follows: TGCGCCAGCAGCCAAGCGATCGGACAGTTCAATTCCTACGAGCAGTACTTC.

This chain links TRBV5-1 with TRBJ2-7; 10 nucleotides agree with TRBD1. In germline, CDR1 is SGHRS, CDR2 YFSETQ. This CDR3 has 15 residues. J gave up 4 bases and V 0 bases, and 4 bases lay outside the gene matches. The CDR3 bases are TGCGCCAGCAGCTTGGAGACAGGGGGCCAATACGAGCAGTACTTC. This encodes CASSLETGGQYEQYF.

The V gene is TRBV5-1, the J gene TRBJ1-4; weak D call: TRBD1 (5 bases). The CDR3 runs 14 residues. Looked up from germline, CDR1 is SGHRS and CDR2 is YFSETQ. V lost 6 bases and J lost 7, with 16 bases in between. CDR3 DNA sequence: TGCGCCAGCAAGGTCGGGCAGGGAGGTGAAAAACTGTTTTTT. Its translation is CASKVGQGGEKLFF.

The chain couples TRBV5-1 to TRBJ2-7, with 10 bases identical to TRBD2. V was clipped by 2 bases and J by 0 bases; unmatched bases: 2. In germline, CDR1 is SGHRS, CDR2 YFSETQ. CDR3 length: 15 amino acids. CDR3 DNA sequence: TGCGCCAGCAGCTTCCTAGCGGGAGACTCCTACGAGCAGTACTTC. Protein: CASSFLAGDSYEQYF.

The chain joins TRBV19 to TRBJ2-7, with TRBD2 matching 14 bases. After removal of 6 bases from V and 2 bases from J, the junction contained 6 bases not matched to a gene. Germline CDR1 is LNHDA and CDR2 is SQIVND (reference sequence). CDR3 length equals 16 residues. The CDR3 sequence: CASSPGTSGGTYEQYF. In DNA, the CDR3 is TGTGCCAGTAGCCCCGGGACTAGCGGGGGAACCTACGAGCAGTACTTC.

The gene calls are TRBV27 and TRBJ1-2; 11 bases line up with TRBD1. This CDR3 spans 15 amino acids. The V gene's germline CDR1 is MNHEY and CDR2 SMNVEV (reference sequence). V lost 5 bases to trimming and J lost 8 bases; unmatched junction nucleotides: 10. CDR3 nucleotide sequence: TGTGCCAGCAGTCTCAGCGGACAGGGGGCTAGAGGCTACACCTTC. This sequence encodes CASSLSGQGARGYTF.

The chain combines TRBV11-2 with TRBJ1-2, with D perhaps TRBD1 (5 bases). The CDR3 is made up of 14 amino acids. V lost 1 base and J lost 8, with 14 bases in between. The germline V gene encodes CDR1 SGHAT and CDR2 FQNNGV. The CDR3 sequence: CASSLAQGWTGYTF. The DNA of the CDR3 is TGTGCCAGCAGCTTAGCCCAGGGATGGACGGGCTACACCTTC.

This rearrangement joins TRBV27 to TRBJ2-7; 12 bases match TRBD1. The CDR3 spans 16 residues. The germline CDR1 and CDR2 sequences are MNHEY and SMNVEV (reference sequence). V gave up 8 bases and J gave up 2 bases; unmatched junction bases: 10. The DNA of the CDR3 is TGTGCCAGCTTAGGAACGGGACAGGGGGCCCCCTACGAGCAGTACTTC. This translates into CASLGTGQGAPYEQYF.

This clone came up a few times. The chain has TRBV6-5 and TRBJ1-1, with a possible D match to TRBD1 (6 bases). CDR3 size: 13 residues. V shed 2 bases and J shed 8 bases, with 12 bases lying between them. Germline CDR1 reads MNHEY; CDR2 reads SVGAGI. This CDR3 reads CASSYDGGAEAFF. CDR3 DNA: TGTGCCAGCAGTTACGACGGGGGGGCAGAAGCTTTCTTT.

J is TRBJ1-6 and V is TRBV2; 8 nucleotides align to TRBD1. J lost 0 bases, V lost 6 bases, and 7 bases had no gene match. Germline values: CDR1 SNHLY, CDR2 FYNNEI. The CDR3 consists of 17 residues. CDR3 sequence reads: CASRDLTGASYNSPLHF. The CDR3, as DNA: TGTGCCAGCAGGGACCTGACAGGGGCCTCCTATAATTCACCCCTCCACTTT.

This clone appeared a few times. The chain links TRBV4-3 to TRBJ2-1; D unclear. The V and J ends lost 4 bases and 9 bases respectively, with 13 bases between them. The length of the CDR3 is 13 residues. Germline CDR1 is LGHNA and CDR2 is YSLEER. The CDR3 is CASSLGGSSEQFF. The CDR3 nucleotides read TGCGCCAGCAGCCTGGGTGGTAGCAGTGAGCAGTTCTTC.

This chain joins TRBV5-4 and TRBJ2-1, with D possibly being TRBD2 (6 bases). V lost 4 bases, J lost 9 bases, and 11 bases lay in between. The CDR3 totals 12 residues. Germline CDR1 SGHNT, CDR2 YYREEE (reference sequence). CDR3 amino acids: CASSPTSAEQFF. CDR3 coding DNA: TGTGCCAGCAGCCCGACTAGTGCTGAGCAGTTCTTC.

The chain carries TRBV10-1 and TRBJ2-1; 7 nucleotides agree with TRBD2. The germline CDR1 and CDR2 sequences are WNHNN and SYGVQD (reference sequence). The CDR3 has 16 amino acids. The V gene end was trimmed by 5 bases and the J gene end by 1 base; junction bases not matched to a gene: 8. The CDR3 nucleotides read TGCGCCAGCAGTTTGGGGAGGGGCGGGTCCTACAATGAGCAGTTCTTC. This sequence encodes CASSLGRGGSYNEQFF.

This clone was recorded a few times. This chain links TRBV30 with TRBJ1-2; D uncertain. Germline values: CDR1 GTSNPN, CDR2 SVGIG (reference sequence). There are 10 residues in the CDR3. Deletions cut 6 bases from V and 4 bases from J, with 6 bases between. Here the CDR3 reads CACGGYGYTF. Here the CDR3 DNA reads TGTGCCTGTGGAGGCTATGGCTACACCTTC.

The chain is built from TRBV27 and TRBJ2-1; 9 bases fit TRBD1. V shed 6 bases and J 6 bases; nucleotides not matched to a gene: 6. Germline assignment: CDR1 MNHEY and CDR2 SMNVEV (reference sequence). This CDR3 is built from 14 residues. The CDR3: CASSQGQGGNEQFF. The CDR3 DNA reads as TGTGCCAGCAGCCAGGGACAGGGCGGCAATGAGCAGTTCTTC.

The rearrangement joins TRBV10-3 to TRBJ1-1, with 7 bases identical to TRBD1. V shed 4 bases and J 4 bases; nucleotides not matched to a gene: 6. This CDR3 region has 14 residues. Germline V CDR1 and CDR2: ENHRY, SYGVKD. CDR3 sequence: CAISATGDFTEAFF. The CDR3 DNA sequence: TGTGCCATCAGTGCCACAGGGGACTTCACTGAAGCTTTCTTT.

The chain uses TRBV27 and TRBJ1-5; D is possibly TRBD1 (5 bases). Per germline, CDR1 MNHEY and CDR2 SMNVEV (reference sequence). Trimming removed 7 bases at V and 2 bases at J, with 12 bases between. This CDR3 region has 14 residues. The CDR3 reads CASKRRGGNQPQHF. CDR3 DNA: TGTGCCAGCAAGCGGCGGGGGGGCAATCAGCCCCAGCATTTT.